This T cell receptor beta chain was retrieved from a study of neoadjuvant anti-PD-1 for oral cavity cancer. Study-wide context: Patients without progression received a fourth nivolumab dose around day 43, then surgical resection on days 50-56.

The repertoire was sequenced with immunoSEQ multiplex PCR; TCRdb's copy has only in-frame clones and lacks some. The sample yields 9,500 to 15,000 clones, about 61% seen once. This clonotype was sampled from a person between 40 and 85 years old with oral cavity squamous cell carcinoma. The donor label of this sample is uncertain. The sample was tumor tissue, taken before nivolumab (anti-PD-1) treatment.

CDR3 nucleotides: TGTGCCAGCAGCGGGAGGGGGACTAGCGGGAGTGGCGGGGAGCTGTTTTTT. Translating it yields CASSGRGTSGSGGELFF. The chain recombines TRBV9 with TRBJ2-2; the match to TRBD2 covers 14 bases. The V gene end was trimmed by 3 bases and the J gene end by 7 bases; junction bases not matched to a gene: 8. CDR3 length: 17 amino acids. CDR1 is SGDLS, CDR2 YYNGEE, per germline.